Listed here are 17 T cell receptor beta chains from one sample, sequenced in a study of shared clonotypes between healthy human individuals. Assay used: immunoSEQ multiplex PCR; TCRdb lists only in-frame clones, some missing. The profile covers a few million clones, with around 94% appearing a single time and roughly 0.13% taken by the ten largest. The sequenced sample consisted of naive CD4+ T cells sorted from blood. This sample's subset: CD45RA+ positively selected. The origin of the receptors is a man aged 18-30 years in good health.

The CDR3 here is CASTTPGETQYF. For the CDR3, the DNA is TGTGCCAGCACAACTCCTGGGGAGACCCAGTACTTC. V gene TRBV28 combines with J gene TRBJ2-5; D not certain. V was pared by 7 bases and J by 5 bases, with 11 bases between. Germline-derived CDR1 and CDR2 are MDHEN and SYDVKM. The CDR3 spans 12 residues.

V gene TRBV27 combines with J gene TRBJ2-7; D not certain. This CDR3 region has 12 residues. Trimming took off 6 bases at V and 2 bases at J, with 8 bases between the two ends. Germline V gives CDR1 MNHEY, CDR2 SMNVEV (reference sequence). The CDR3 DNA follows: TGTGCCAGCAGAGGAAGGACCTACGAGCAGTACTTC. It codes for CASRGRTYEQYF.

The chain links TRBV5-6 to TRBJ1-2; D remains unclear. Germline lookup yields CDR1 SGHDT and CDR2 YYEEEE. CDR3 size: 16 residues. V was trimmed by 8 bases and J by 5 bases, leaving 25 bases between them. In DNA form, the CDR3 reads TGTGCCAGGAACCCCGCGAGAGGGAGTAAAGGATATGGCTACACCTTC. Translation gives CARNPARGSKGYGYTF.

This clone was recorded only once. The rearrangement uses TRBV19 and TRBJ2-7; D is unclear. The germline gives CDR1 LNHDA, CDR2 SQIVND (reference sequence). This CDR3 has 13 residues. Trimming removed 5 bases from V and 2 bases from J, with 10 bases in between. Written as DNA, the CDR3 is TGTGCCAGTAGTTCACAGATTGCCTACGAGCAGTACTTC. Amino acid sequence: CASSSQIAYEQYF.

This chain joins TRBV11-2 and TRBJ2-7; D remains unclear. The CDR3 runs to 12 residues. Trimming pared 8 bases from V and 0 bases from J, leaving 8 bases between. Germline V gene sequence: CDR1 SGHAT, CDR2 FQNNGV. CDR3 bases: TGTGCCAGCCGACCGGACTCCTACGAGCAGTACTTC. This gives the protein CASRPDSYEQYF.

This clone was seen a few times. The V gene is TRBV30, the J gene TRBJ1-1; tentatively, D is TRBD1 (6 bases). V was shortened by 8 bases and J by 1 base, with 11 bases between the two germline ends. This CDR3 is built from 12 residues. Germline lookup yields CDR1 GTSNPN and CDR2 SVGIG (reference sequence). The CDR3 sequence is CAGQGKNTEAFF. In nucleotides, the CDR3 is TGTGCCGGCCAGGGGAAGAACACTGAAGCTTTCTTT. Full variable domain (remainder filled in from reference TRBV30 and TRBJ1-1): SQTIHQWPATLVQPVGSPLSLECTVEGTSNPNLYWYRQAAGRGLQLLFYSVGIGQISSEVPQNLSASRPQDRQFILSSKKLLLSDSGFYLCAGQGKNTEAFFGQGTRLTVV.

CDR3 nucleotides: TGCGCCAGCCTCGACGGGGGACTCGGGGAAACAGATACGCAGTATTTT. This translates into CASLDGGLGETDTQYF. The J gene is TRBJ2-3, the V gene TRBV5-1; TRBD2 might be the D (6 bases). From germline, CDR1 is SGHRS and CDR2 YFSETQ. CDR3 size: 16 residues. Trimming took off 7 bases at V and 3 bases at J, with 21 bases between the two ends.

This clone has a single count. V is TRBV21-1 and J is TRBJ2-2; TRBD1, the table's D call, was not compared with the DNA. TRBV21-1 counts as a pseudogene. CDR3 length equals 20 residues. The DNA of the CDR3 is TGTGCCAGCCAAGCTCTCTCGCCGGGGCAGGGGGCACCCATCACCGGGGAGCTGTTTTTT. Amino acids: CASQALSPGQGAPITGELFF.

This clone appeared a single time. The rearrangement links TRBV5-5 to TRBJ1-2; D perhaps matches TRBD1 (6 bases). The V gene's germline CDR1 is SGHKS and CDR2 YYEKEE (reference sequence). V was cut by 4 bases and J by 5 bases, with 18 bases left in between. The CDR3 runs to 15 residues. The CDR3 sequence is CASSPRYGDNYGYTF. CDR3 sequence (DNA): TGTGCCAGCAGCCCTCGATATGGGGACAATTATGGCTACACCTTC.

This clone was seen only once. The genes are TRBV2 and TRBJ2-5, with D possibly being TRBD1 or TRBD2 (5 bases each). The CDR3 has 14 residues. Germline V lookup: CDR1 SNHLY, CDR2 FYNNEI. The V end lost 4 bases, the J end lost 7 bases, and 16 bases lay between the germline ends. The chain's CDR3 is CASSAAGTVGTQYF. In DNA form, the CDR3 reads TGTGCCAGCAGTGCCGCCGGGACGGTGGGGACCCAGTACTTC.

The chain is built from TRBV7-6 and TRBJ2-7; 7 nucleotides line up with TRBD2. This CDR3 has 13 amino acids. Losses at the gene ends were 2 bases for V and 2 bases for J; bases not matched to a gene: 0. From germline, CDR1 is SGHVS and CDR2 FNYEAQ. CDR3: CASSLSGTYEQYF. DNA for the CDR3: TGTGCCAGCAGCTTAAGCGGGACCTACGAGCAGTACTTC.

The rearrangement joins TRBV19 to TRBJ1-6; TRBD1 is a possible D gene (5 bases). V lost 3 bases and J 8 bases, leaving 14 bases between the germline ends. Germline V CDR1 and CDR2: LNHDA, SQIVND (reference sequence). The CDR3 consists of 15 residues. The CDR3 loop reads CASSMLVAGDSPLHF. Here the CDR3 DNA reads TGTGCCAGTAGTATGTTAGTGGCGGGGGATTCACCCCTCCACTTT.

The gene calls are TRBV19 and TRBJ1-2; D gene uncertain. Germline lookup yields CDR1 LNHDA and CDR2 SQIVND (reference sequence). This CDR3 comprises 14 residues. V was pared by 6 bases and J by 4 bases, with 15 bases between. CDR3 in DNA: TGTGCCAGTAGCCCTCTGAGTAGTAGCTATGGCTACACCTTC. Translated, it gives CASSPLSSSYGYTF.

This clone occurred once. The CDR3, as DNA: TGTGCCAGCAGCATAACTGTCCCAGATACGCAGTATTTT. This encodes CASSITVPDTQYF. The chain couples TRBV21-1 to TRBJ2-3; no check of the table's D call, TRBD2, against the DNA was made. TRBV21-1 is deemed a pseudogene. This CDR3 contains 13 residues.

In DNA form, the CDR3 reads TGCGCCAGCAAAGAAGGGCTTAACCGGGAAAAACTGTTTTTT. Protein product: CASKEGLNREKLFF. This sequence joins TRBV10-2 and TRBJ1-4; D ambiguous. CDR1 and CDR2 from the germline V gene are WSHSY and SAAADI. Trimming removed 7 bases at V and 8 bases at J, with 17 bases between. The CDR3 sequence is 14 residues long.

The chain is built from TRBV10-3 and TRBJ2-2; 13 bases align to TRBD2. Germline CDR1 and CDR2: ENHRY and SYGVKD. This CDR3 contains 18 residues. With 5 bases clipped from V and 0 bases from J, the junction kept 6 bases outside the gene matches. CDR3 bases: TGTGCCATCAGTTCTTGGGGGACTAGCGGGACGAACACCGGGGAGCTGTTTTTT. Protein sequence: CAISSWGTSGTNTGELFF.

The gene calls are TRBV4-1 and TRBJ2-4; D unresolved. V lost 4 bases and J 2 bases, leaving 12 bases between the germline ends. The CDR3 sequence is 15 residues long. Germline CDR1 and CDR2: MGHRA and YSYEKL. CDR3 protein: CASSPQGLTKNIQYF. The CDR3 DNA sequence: TGCGCCAGCAGCCCTCAAGGGTTGACCAAAAACATTCAGTACTTC.